A single T cell receptor (beta chain) is shown here with its context. V gave up 0 bases and J gave up 4 bases; unmatched junction bases: 9. Germline CDR1 and CDR2: LNHNV and YYDKDF (reference sequence). This CDR3 contains 18 residues. This record comes from a study of blood T cell repertoires in COVID-19. In the study overall: Cohort 3 donors counted as recovered after two negative PCRs, clearance, or resolved symptoms.

TCRdb keeps only in-frame clones here, not all; method: immunoSEQ multiplex PCR. Found here are fewer than 200,000 clones, about 88% of them singletons; the top ten hold approximately 23%. This chain links TRBV15 with TRBJ2-7, with TRBD2 identical over 13 bases. Material: PBMCs or T cells enriched from blood (not recorded which). The receptor was derived from a woman between 40 and 50 years old in a cohort exposed to, infected with or recovered from COVID-19 (not recorded which). As DNA, the CDR3 is TGTGCCACCAGCAGAGAAGTTACTAGCGGGAGGGCCGAGTACGAGCAGTACTTC. It is translated as CATSREVTSGRAEYEQYF.